This entry lists 32 T cell receptor beta chains sequenced from one sample in a study of cytomegalovirus exposure and HLA in healthy donors. Amplification used 60 Vbeta primers and 13 Jbeta primers. Sequencing was performed with immunoSEQ multiplex PCR; in TCRdb, only in-frame clones are kept and a portion is missing. The table counts 150,000 or so clones; approximately 1.5% lies in the top ten. Material for sequencing was PBMCs. All receptors come from a woman aged 45-65 years in good health and CMV-seronegative.

The genes are TRBV18 and TRBJ2-1; 9 bases map to TRBD1. Germline V CDR1 and CDR2: KGHSH, LQKENI. The CDR3 has 14 amino acids. Germline trimming cut 4 bases from V and 6 bases from J; bases unmatched to any gene: 4. The CDR3 region is CASSLGTGFNEQFF. As DNA, the CDR3 is TGTGCCAGCTCACTTGGGACAGGGTTCAATGAGCAGTTCTTC. Supplemented by reference TRBV18 and TRBJ2-1, the full variable domain reads NAGVMQNPRHLVRRRGQEARLRCSPMKGHSHVYWYRQLPEEGLKFMVYLQKENIIDESGMPKERFSAEFPKEGPSILRIQQVVRGDSAAYFCASSLGTGFNEQFFGPGTRLTVL.

The V gene is TRBV5-4, the J gene TRBJ1-1, with D unclear. The CDR3 loop spans 13 amino acids. Germline CDR1 and CDR2: SGHNT and YYREEE (reference sequence). V was clipped by 3 bases and J by 0 bases, with 6 bases between them. CDR3 in amino acids: CASSSEVNTEAFF. The CDR3 bases are TGTGCCAGCAGCTCGGAGGTGAACACTGAAGCTTTCTTT.

This chain joins TRBV7-9 and TRBJ2-5, with 7 bases identical to TRBD2. Per the germline V gene, CDR1 is SEHNR and CDR2 is FQNEAQ (reference sequence). Trimming at V came to 4 bases and at J to 4 bases, leaving 12 bases not matched to a gene. The CDR3 consists of 16 residues. CDR3 nucleotides: TGTGCCAGCAGCTCCCTCCTAGCGGAGGTCGGAGAGACCCAGTACTTC. Residues: CASSSLLAEVGETQYF.

Of note for this clone: Within the sample, other DNA sequences also encode this same CDR3. The chain employs TRBV5-1 and TRBJ2-5; D might be TRBD1 (5 bases). V was cut by 0 bases and J by 3 bases, with 6 bases left in between. Per the germline V gene, CDR1 is SGHRS and CDR2 is YFSETQ. This CDR3 contains 13 residues. The CDR3 is CASSLVGEETQYF. Here the CDR3 DNA reads TGCGCCAGCAGCTTGGTAGGGGAAGAGACCCAGTACTTC.

The chain joins TRBV28 to TRBJ1-1; TRBD1 matches at 10 bases. The CDR3 totals 14 residues. V lost 5 bases, J lost 8 bases, and 8 bases stayed unmatched. CDR1 is MDHEN, CDR2 SYDVKM, per germline. CDR3 coding DNA: TGTGCCAGCAGTATCCCCCAGGACAGGGGGGAAGCTTTCTTT. It yields the protein CASSIPQDRGEAFF.

The rearrangement uses TRBV5-1 and TRBJ1-5, with 8 bases that match TRBD1. CDR1 SGHRS and CDR2 YFSETQ come from the germline V gene. The CDR3 is 15 residues long. After removal of 3 bases from V and 4 bases from J, the junction contained 6 bases not matched to a gene. The chain's CDR3 is CASSWGGQGNQPQHF. CDR3 DNA sequence: TGCGCCAGCAGCTGGGGAGGACAGGGAAATCAGCCCCAGCATTTT. Filled out from reference TRBV5-1 and TRBJ1-5, the complete variable domain reads KAGVTQTPRYLIKTRGQQVTLSCSPISGHRSVSWYQQTPGQGLQFLFEYFSETQRNKGNFPGRFSGRQFSNSRSEMNVSTLELGDSALYLCASSWGGQGNQPQHFGDGTRLSIL.

This chain joins TRBV28 and TRBJ1-1, with unresolved D. Germline V gene sequence: CDR1 MDHEN, CDR2 SYDVKM. Trimming cost V 1 base and J 11 bases, with 8 bases left between them. CDR3 length: 11 amino acids. The CDR3 DNA reads TGTGCCAGCAGTTTATTCTCTCTCGCTTTCTTT. Residues: CASSLFSLAFF.

The chain recombines TRBV2 with TRBJ1-5; 7 bases map to TRBD1. Germline V CDR1 and CDR2: SNHLY, FYNNEI. This CDR3 contains 13 residues. J gave up 3 bases and V 10 bases, and 6 bases lay outside the gene matches. CDR3 region: CAIGGQLNQPQHF. The CDR3 region has the DNA TGTGCCATCGGGGGACAGCTCAATCAGCCCCAGCATTTT.

The J gene is TRBJ1-5, the V gene TRBV18; TRBD1 aligns across 7 bases. CDR3 length: 13 amino acids. J lost 12 bases, V lost 3 bases, and 8 bases had no gene match. Germline-derived CDR1 and CDR2 are KGHSH and LQKENI. CDR3 loop: CASSPSDRVSQHF. In nucleotides, the CDR3 is TGTGCCAGCTCACCGTCCGACAGGGTAAGCCAGCATTTT.

The rearrangement uses TRBV7-7 and TRBJ2-1; 13 bases map to TRBD2. The CDR3 loop spans 15 amino acids. The V and J ends lost 4 bases and 8 bases, in that order; junction bases with no gene match: 5. Germline CDR1 SSHAT, CDR2 FNYEAQ (reference sequence). CDR3 in amino acids: CASSSRTSGSDEQFF. The CDR3 DNA sequence: TGTGCCAGCAGCTCGCGGACTAGCGGGAGCGATGAGCAGTTCTTC.

The chain has TRBV7-2 and TRBJ1-6; D unclear. CDR1 SGHTA and CDR2 FQGNSA come from the germline V gene. This CDR3 comprises 16 residues. Trimming pared 2 bases from V and 0 bases from J, leaving 8 bases between. The CDR3 sequence: CASSLLSSSYNSPLHF. In DNA, the CDR3 is TGTGCCAGCAGCTTACTGAGTAGCTCCTATAATTCACCCCTCCACTTT.

This CDR3 reads CASSYLGTPYGYTF. CDR3 nucleotide sequence: TGTGCCAGCAGTTACCTAGGTACTCCCTATGGCTACACCTTC. This chain links TRBV6-5 with TRBJ1-2; unclear D gene. Per germline, CDR1 MNHEY and CDR2 SVGAGI. This CDR3 is 14 amino acids long. V was trimmed by 2 bases and J by 4 bases, leaving 11 bases between them.

The CDR3 sequence is CASSDDGAGQETQYF. CDR3 DNA sequence: TGTGCCAGCAGTGATGATGGTGCCGGCCAAGAGACCCAGTACTTC. The V gene is TRBV2, the J gene TRBJ2-5; D remains unclear. V lost 3 bases and J 1 base, leaving 12 bases between the germline ends. The length of the CDR3 is 15 residues. CDR1 is SNHLY and CDR2 is FYNNEI in the germline V gene.

The chain uses TRBV5-4 and TRBJ2-3; TRBD2 aligns across 9 bases. The CDR3 loop spans 15 amino acids. V lost 4 bases and J lost 1; bases outside the gene matches: 4. Germline values: CDR1 SGHNT, CDR2 YYREEE (reference sequence). The CDR3 sequence is CASSAGGRGTDTQYF. The CDR3 nucleotides read TGTGCCAGCAGCGCGGGGGGGCGAGGCACAGATACGCAGTATTTT.

V usage is TRBV4-1 and J usage is TRBJ2-7; 8 positions agree with TRBD2. Germline-derived CDR1 and CDR2 are MGHRA and YSYEKL. The J segment lost 5 bases and the V segment lost 1 base, leaving 13 bases of the junction unmatched. The CDR3 consists of 17 residues. CDR3 protein: CASSQAREGSGRNEQYF. The CDR3 bases are TGCGCCAGCAGCCAAGCCCGGGAGGGGAGCGGGCGGAACGAGCAGTACTTC.

The chain is built from TRBV2 and TRBJ2-7, with D perhaps TRBD1 (5 bases). CDR1 is SNHLY and CDR2 is FYNNEI in the germline V gene. V was trimmed by 3 bases and J by 0 bases, leaving 15 bases between them. CDR3 length equals 16 residues. CDR3 sequence: CASSDRHRTSSYEQYF. The CDR3 region has the DNA TGTGCCAGCAGTGATAGGCACAGGACCAGCTCCTACGAGCAGTACTTC. The whole variable domain, filled in from reference TRBV2 and TRBJ2-7, reads EPEVTQTPSHQVTQMGQEVILRCVPISNHLYFYWYRQILGQKVEFLVSFYNNEISEKSEIFDDQFSVERPDGSNFTLKIRSTKLEDSAMYFCASSDRHRTSSYEQYFGPGTRLTVT.

The V call is TRBV28, the J call TRBJ2-1; tentative D call: TRBD1 (5 bases). V was shortened by 2 bases and J by 7 bases, with 15 bases between the two germline ends. This CDR3 has 15 residues. Germline V gene data show CDR1 as MDHEN and CDR2 as SYDVKM. DNA for the CDR3: TGTGCCAGCAGTTTACAACAGGCCCCAGTAAATGAGCAGTTCTTC. Translated, it gives CASSLQQAPVNEQFF.

This chain joins TRBV4-1 and TRBJ2-7, with D perhaps matching TRBD1 (6 bases). V was trimmed by 1 base and J by 2 bases, leaving 15 bases between them. CDR1 is MGHRA and CDR2 is YSYEKL in the germline V gene. The CDR3 loop spans 16 amino acids. This CDR3 is CASSQVATGDPYEQYF. DNA for the CDR3: TGCGCCAGCAGCCAAGTAGCGACAGGCGACCCCTACGAGCAGTACTTC.

This chain uses TRBV7-2 with TRBJ2-7; 10 bases agree with TRBD1. The CDR3 runs 14 residues. V shed 4 bases and J 4 bases; nucleotides not matched to a gene: 4. Germline lookup yields CDR1 SGHTA and CDR2 FQGNSA. In DNA form, the CDR3 reads TGTGCCAGCAGCTGGGACAGGGGCGCTTACGAGCAGTACTTC. Protein sequence: CASSWDRGAYEQYF.

The chain uses TRBV7-6 and TRBJ1-4; no clear D. The CDR3 contains 14 residues. V was trimmed by 3 bases and J by 3 bases, leaving 8 bases between them. Germline CDR1 reads SGHVS; CDR2 reads FNYEAQ. Here the CDR3 DNA reads TGTGCCAGCAGCTTTGGGAGGGCTAATGAAAAACTGTTTTTT. Its protein product is CASSFGRANEKLFF.

The rearrangement links TRBV7-2 to TRBJ1-1, with TRBD1 matching 8 bases. The CDR3 extends over 19 amino acids. The V gene end was trimmed by 2 bases and the J gene end by 7 bases; junction bases not matched to a gene: 21. Per the germline V gene, CDR1 is SGHTA and CDR2 is FQGNSA. The CDR3 sequence is CASSLRSWARGREGGEAFF. The DNA of the CDR3 is TGTGCCAGCAGCTTAAGGAGTTGGGCCAGGGGGCGCGAAGGGGGTGAAGCTTTCTTT.

The V call is TRBV2, the J call TRBJ2-1; 10 bases are a match to TRBD1. V was clipped by 5 bases and J by 8 bases; unmatched bases: 3. Germline V CDR1 and CDR2: SNHLY, FYNNEI. The length of the CDR3 is 13 residues. This CDR3 reads CASSRDRGHEQFF. For the CDR3, the DNA is TGTGCCAGCAGTCGGGACAGGGGCCATGAGCAGTTCTTC.

The V gene is TRBV4-1, the J gene TRBJ1-3, with 7 positions matching TRBD1. V was clipped by 0 bases and J by 5 bases; unmatched bases: 13. Germline V gene lookup returns CDR1 MGHRA and CDR2 YSYEKL. This CDR3 contains 18 residues. The DNA of the CDR3 is TGCGCCAGCAGCCAAGAGGAAGTCGATAGACAGGGAAGAAACACCATATATTTT. It encodes CASSQEEVDRQGRNTIYF.

The chain combines TRBV6-5 with TRBJ2-3; maybe TRBD1 (6 bases). Germline V gene sequence: CDR1 MNHEY, CDR2 SVGAGI. The CDR3 is made up of 12 amino acids. Trimming removed 6 bases from V and 3 bases from J, with 7 bases in between. The CDR3 nucleotides are TGTGCCAGCAGCGGACAGACAGATACGCAGTATTTT. Translation: CASSGQTDTQYF.

The chain recombines TRBV7-2 with TRBJ2-1, with TRBD2 matching over 14 bases. The junction had 8 bases not matched to a gene; V was cut back by 3 bases and J by 7 bases. CDR1 is SGHTA and CDR2 is FQGNSA in the germline V gene. This CDR3 is 17 amino acids long. CDR3 loop: CASSFTGTSGGGNEQFF. CDR3 nucleotides: TGTGCCAGCAGCTTTACCGGGACTAGCGGGGGTGGTAATGAGCAGTTCTTC.

The chain joins TRBV28 to TRBJ1-5, with 9 positions matching TRBD1. There are 14 residues in the CDR3. Germline trimming cut 6 bases from V and 3 bases from J; bases unmatched to any gene: 3. Per germline, CDR1 MDHEN and CDR2 SYDVKM. In nucleotides, the CDR3 is TGTGCCAGCAGCCGGGACAGGGTCAATCAGCCCCAGCATTTT. The encoded protein is CASSRDRVNQPQHF.

The chain recombines TRBV4-2 with TRBJ2-3, with 7 bases identical to TRBD1. The CDR3 has 16 amino acids. Looked up from germline, CDR1 is LGHNA and CDR2 is YNFKEQ. V shed 0 bases and J 3 bases; nucleotides not matched to a gene: 6. The CDR3 DNA follows: TGTGCCAGCAGCCAAGATTACAGGGGATTGACAGATACGCAGTATTTT. This codes for CASSQDYRGLTDTQYF.

The rearrangement links TRBV11-2 to TRBJ2-6; 7 positions match TRBD1. CDR3 size: 15 residues. Germline CDR1 SGHAT, CDR2 FQNNGV. J gave up 2 bases and V 10 bases, and 8 bases lay outside the gene matches. The DNA for the CDR3 is TGTGCCACGGGGACAGATACGGCTGGGGCCAACGTCCTGACTTTC. Its protein product is CATGTDTAGANVLTF. The full variable domain, in which reference TRBV11-2 and TRBJ2-6 provide the parts outside the CDR3, is EAGVAQSPRYKIIEKRQSVAFWCNPISGHATLYWYQQILGQGPKLLIQFQNNGVVDDSQLPKDRFSAERLKGVDSTLKIQPAKLEDSAVYLCATGTDTAGANVLTFGAGSRLTVL.

CDR3 coding DNA: TGTGCCAGCAGGCTGGGACCCGGGACAGGGGATAACAATGAGCAGTTCTTC. Encoded protein: CASRLGPGTGDNNEQFF. The gene calls are TRBV27 and TRBJ2-1, with TRBD1 matching over 10 bases. The germline V gene has CDR1 MNHEY and CDR2 SMNVEV (reference sequence). The CDR3 sequence is 17 residues long. Trimming removed 6 bases from V and 5 bases from J; junction bases left unmatched: 13.

The rearrangement links TRBV10-2 to TRBJ2-5; D might be TRBD2 (7 bases). The tail of the sequence fits TRBJ2-7 better, so the J call may be wrong. The CDR3 is 13 amino acids. CDR1 is WSHSY, CDR2 SAAADI, per germline. CDR3 DNA: TGCGCCAGCAGCTTAGGGGGAGGGAACGAGCAGTACTTC. This codes for CASSLGGGNEQYF.

The chain links TRBV2 to TRBJ2-7, with TRBD1 matching over 7 bases. CDR1 and CDR2 from the germline V gene are SNHLY and FYNNEI. The length of the CDR3 is 13 residues. The ends lost 10 bases at V and 3 bases at J; junction bases unmatched: 9. CDR3 loop: CAISGTARYEQYF. CDR3 nucleotide sequence: TGTGCCATCTCCGGGACAGCTCGCTACGAGCAGTACTTC.

The chain has TRBV4-2 and TRBJ2-7, with D hard to call. This CDR3 comprises 15 residues. V was trimmed by 1 base and J by 1 base, leaving 11 bases between them. CDR1 is LGHNA, CDR2 YNFKEQ, per germline. CDR3 nucleotide sequence: TGTGCCAGCAGCCAAGCCGACCAGCGATCCTACGAGCAGTACTTC. Translation gives CASSQADQRSYEQYF.